This TCR beta chain derives from a study of T cells expressing NK-cell markers. Comment on this clonotype: The antigen is undetermined.

Regarding the study as a whole: Where a handful of donors were concerned, these clonotypes also led the CD3+CD56-NKG2C+ fraction. Dominant NKG2C+ clonotypes were found to form roughly 1.0-7.0% of CD8+ T cells in over 5 donors.

Germline V gene lookup returns CDR1 SGHDT and CDR2 YYEEEE. This CDR3 has 13 amino acids. TCRdb reworked the 5' RACE reads into one entry per CDR3 protein, no DNA. The sample has approximately 440,000 distinct CDR3 sequences, and its top ten clones hold approximately 1.4%. The sequence came from a woman between 50 and 59 years old in good health. Sequencing used blood T cells: a sorted CD56 or NKG2C T cell subset, CD4+ or CD8+ T cells, or bulk PBMC T cells (not recorded which). The rearrangement links TRBV5-6 to TRBJ2-4; TCRdb proposes TRBD1, but this gene call is untestable without DNA. The CDR3 loop reads CASSLRDWDIQYF.